A single sample gave rise to the 26 T cell receptor beta chains below, sequenced in a study of T cells in Graves' hyperthyroidism and ophthalmopathy. Amplification of TCR beta CDR3 regions was performed using RNA transcripts as template. TCR CDR3 regions were first amplified by RT-PCR with HTBI primers. MiXCR was run by TCRdb on the multiplex PCR reads, yielding one entry per CDR3 protein. This table holds hundreds of thousands of distinct CDR3 sequences, 40% to 55% found once. Sequences were obtained from peripheral blood or thyroid tissue (not recorded which). The source is a woman younger than 30 with Graves' hyperthyroidism.

Many counts were recorded for this clonotype. The CDR3 DNA reads TGTGCCAGCAGGAGGACAGTCTCCTACGAGCAGTACTTC. Protein product: CASRRTVSYEQYF. This sequence joins TRBV2 and TRBJ2-7; tentative D call: TRBD1 (6 bases). Germline V gene sequence: CDR1 SNHLY, CDR2 FYNNEI. This CDR3 region has 13 residues. V lost 6 bases and J lost 0, with 9 bases in between.

The sample holds many counts of this clonotype. The genes are TRBV19 and TRBJ1-4; 9 bases align to TRBD1. There are 16 residues in the CDR3. Trimming at V came to 8 bases and at J to 8 bases, leaving 15 bases not matched to a gene. From germline, CDR1 is LNHDA and CDR2 SQIVND (reference sequence). The CDR3 spells CASRPDGTGPGEKLFF. In DNA, the CDR3 is TGTGCCAGTCGACCGGACGGGACAGGGCCAGGGGAAAAACTGTTTTTT.

The chain has TRBV20-1 and TRBJ2-7; TRBD1 matches at 12 bases. The ends lost 1 base at V and 2 bases at J; junction bases unmatched: 0. CDR3 length: 14 amino acids. Germline-derived CDR1 and CDR2 are DFQATT and SNEGSKA (reference sequence). The CDR3 coding sequence is TGCAGTGCTAGAGGGGACAGGGGGCCCTACGAGCAGTACTTC. Translated, it gives CSARGDRGPYEQYF.

This chain joins TRBV2 and TRBJ2-2; 10 positions match TRBD1. The length of the CDR3 is 22 residues. The germline V gene encodes CDR1 SNHLY and CDR2 FYNNEI. After removal of 1 base from V and 7 bases from J, the junction contained 24 bases not matched to a gene. The CDR3 DNA reads as TGTGCCAGCAGTGAAGGAGACCGTGGAAGGGTCCTACGACAGGGGGCTAACGGGGAGCTGTTTTTT. It translates to CASSEGDRGRVLRQGANGELFF.

J is TRBJ2-7 and V is TRBV7-9; 8 nucleotides agree with TRBD2. Trimming removed 9 bases from V and 5 bases from J; junction bases left unmatched: 6. There are 12 residues in the CDR3. The germline V gene encodes CDR1 SEHNR and CDR2 FQNEAQ (reference sequence). The CDR3: CARAGASNEQYF. Written as DNA, the CDR3 is TGTGCCAGAGCGGGAGCCAGCAACGAGCAGTACTTC. The variable domain in full, completed from reference TRBV7-9 and TRBJ2-7, reads DTGVSQNPRHKITKRGQNVTFRCDPISEHNRLYWYRQTLGQGPEFLTYFQNEAQLEKSRLLSDRFSAERPKGSFSTLEIQRTEQGDSAMYLCARAGASNEQYFGPGTRLTVT.

The rearrangement joins TRBV25-1 to TRBJ1-1, with unresolved D. Germline V CDR1 and CDR2: MGHDK, SYGVNS. CDR3 length: 15 residues. V lost 4 bases and J 1 base, leaving 13 bases between the germline ends. DNA of the CDR3: TGTGCCAGCAGTGCGGAACCGCCGGCGAACACTGAAGCTTTCTTT. Encoded protein: CASSAEPPANTEAFF. The complete variable domain, with remaining parts taken from reference TRBV25-1 and TRBJ1-1, reads EADIYQTPRYLVIGTGKKITLECSQTMGHDKMYWYQQDPGMELHLIHYSYGVNSTEKGDLSSESTVSRIRTEHFPLTLESARPSHTSQYLCASSAEPPANTEAFFGQGTRLTVV.

This clonotype was counted once. The chain has TRBV10-3 and TRBJ1-4, with no clear D. The germline CDR1 and CDR2 sequences are ENHRY and SYGVKD. The CDR3 runs 12 residues. The V end was cut by 4 bases, the J end by 10 bases, with 10 bases between. Here the CDR3 reads CAISGLGGKLFF. The CDR3 coding sequence is TGTGCCATCAGTGGTCTGGGTGGAAAACTGTTTTTT.

The DNA for the CDR3 is TGCAGTGCTCTTCAGGGGGGAGACACTGAAGCTTTCTTT. As protein: CSALQGGDTEAFF. This rearrangement joins TRBV20-1 to TRBJ1-1; 7 positions match TRBD1. With V trimmed by 5 bases and J by 3 bases, 6 bases remained unmatched. The CDR3 sequence is 13 residues long. Germline V gene sequence: CDR1 DFQATT, CDR2 SNEGSKA (reference sequence).

To note about this clonotype: A much larger clone differs from this one at a single base, so this may be a read error. This CDR3 is missing its conserved last phenylalanine or tryptophan, likely due to a read error. The chain uses TRBV5-4 and TRBJ1-2; D may be TRBD1 (6 bases). V lost 5 bases and J 3 bases, leaving 17 bases between the germline ends. CDR3 length: 15 residues. Germline CDR1 SGHNT, CDR2 YYREEE (reference sequence). The CDR3 here is CASSDPSTGDYGYTV. CDR3 DNA: TGTGCCAGCAGTGACCCATCGACAGGAGACTATGGCTACACCGTC.

This clonotype came up many times. The chain carries TRBV29-1 and TRBJ1-2; D gene unclear. The CDR3 spans 12 residues. V was trimmed by 5 bases and J by 4 bases, leaving 11 bases between them. Looked up from germline, CDR1 is SQVTM and CDR2 is ANQGSEA. The chain's CDR3 is CSVPSISYGYTF. CDR3 bases: TGCAGCGTTCCCTCCATTTCCTATGGCTACACCTTC.

This clonotype was recorded many times. The chain is built from TRBV29-1 and TRBJ1-2, with D unclear. V was cut by 3 bases and J by 4 bases, with 15 bases left in between. From germline, CDR1 is SQVTM and CDR2 ANQGSEA. The CDR3 contains 14 residues. The CDR3 DNA reads as TGCAGCGTTGATGAATCTCCGACCGGCTATGGCTACACCTTC. It is translated as CSVDESPTGYGYTF.

This clonotype appeared a single time. V gene TRBV29-1 combines with J gene TRBJ1-2, with TRBD1 matching 9 bases. Germline assignment: CDR1 SQVTM and CDR2 ANQGSEA. V gave up 8 bases and J gave up 3 bases; unmatched junction bases: 4. CDR3 length equals 12 residues. Here the CDR3 DNA reads TGCAGCAGGGGGACAGGGTACTATGGCTACACCTTC. Amino acid sequence: CSRGTGYYGYTF.

This clonotype was seen repeatedly, ten times or more. This chain links TRBV15 with TRBJ2-7; 7 bases align to TRBD1. The germline CDR1 and CDR2 sequences are LNHNV and YYDKDF (reference sequence). The CDR3 is 15 amino acids. The trim removed 0 bases at V and 3 bases at J, leaving 5 bases unmatched. CDR3 nucleotides: TGTGCCACCAGCAGAGACCAAACAGGGGACTACGAGCAGTACTTC. Translation gives CATSRDQTGDYEQYF. The full variable domain, in which reference TRBV15 and TRBJ2-7 provide the parts outside the CDR3, is DAMVIQNPRYQVTQFGKPVTLSCSQTLNHNVMYWYQQKSSQAPKLLFHYYDKDFNNEADTPDNFQSRRPNTSFCFLDIRSPGLGDTAMYLCATSRDQTGDYEQYFGPGTRLTVT.

This clonotype has at least ten counts. The rearrangement uses TRBV29-1 and TRBJ1-1, with 7 bases matching TRBD1. The CDR3 sequence is 14 residues long. The ends lost 2 bases at V and 7 bases at J; junction bases unmatched: 10. Germline assignment: CDR1 SQVTM and CDR2 ANQGSEA. CDR3 coding DNA: TGCAGCGTTGAATCCAGACAGGGTCGTGTTGAAGCTTTCTTT. It is translated as CSVESRQGRVEAFF.

V and J are TRBV2 and TRBJ2-7, with 9 bases that match TRBD2. The V gene end was trimmed by 7 bases and the J gene end by 2 bases; junction bases not matched to a gene: 9. The CDR3 consists of 15 residues. The germline V gene has CDR1 SNHLY and CDR2 FYNNEI. CDR3 bases: TGTGCCAGCATCCCCATAGCGGGAGTGACCTACGAGCAGTACTTC. This translates into CASIPIAGVTYEQYF.

The chain couples TRBV9 to TRBJ2-5; 9 nucleotides match TRBD1. The CDR3 loop spans 14 amino acids. Germline V gives CDR1 SGDLS, CDR2 YYNGEE. Trimming removed 2 bases from V and 13 bases from J; junction bases left unmatched: 12. CDR3 sequence reads: CASSVDNPDRGLYF. CDR3 nucleotide sequence: TGTGCCAGCAGCGTGGATAACCCGGACAGGGGCCTGTACTTC.

The chain carries TRBV20-1 and TRBJ2-7; 9 nucleotides align to TRBD1. The CDR3 loop spans 13 amino acids. Losses at the gene ends were 1 base for V and 6 bases for J; bases not matched to a gene: 4. CDR1 and CDR2 (germline): DFQATT, SNEGSKA (reference sequence). CDR3 sequence reads: CSARGTGDTEQYF. CDR3 DNA: TGCAGTGCTAGAGGGACAGGGGACACCGAGCAGTACTTC.

The V call is TRBV7-2, the J call TRBJ2-5; D is uncertain. Germline V gene data show CDR1 as SGHTA and CDR2 as FQGNSA. CDR3 length: 12 amino acids. V lost 5 bases to trimming and J lost 5 bases, with 9 bases between them. In DNA, the CDR3 is TGTGCCAGCAGCCCCCCCTGGGAGACCCAGTACTTC. It yields the protein CASSPPWETQYF.

V and J are TRBV20-1 and TRBJ2-7; maybe TRBD1 (6 bases). V was shortened by 5 bases and J by 11 bases, with 16 bases between the two germline ends. CDR3 length: 11 residues. Germline V gene lookup returns CDR1 DFQATT and CDR2 SNEGSKA (reference sequence). The CDR3 here is CSAPRDKGEYF. CDR3 nucleotides: TGCAGTGCTCCCCGGGACAAAGGGGAGTACTTC.

Notes on this clonotype: The junction differs from germline at one of its ends, possibly a read error. The V gene is TRBV7-2, the J gene TRBJ1-2, with TRBD1 identical over 8 bases. The V gene's germline CDR1 is SGHTA and CDR2 FQGNSA. This CDR3 contains 15 residues. The CDR3 coding sequence is TGCGCCAGCAGCTATAAAGGACAGGGCGAATATGGCTACACCTTC. Its translation is CASSYKGQGEYGYTF.

Only a few counts were recorded for this clonotype. This chain joins TRBV20-1 and TRBJ2-7, with a weak D call TRBD1 (6 bases). The germline V and J ends were trimmed by 6 bases and 5 bases, with 20 bases remaining between them. The CDR3 totals 14 residues. The germline CDR1 and CDR2 sequences are DFQATT and SNEGSKA (reference sequence). The CDR3 sequence is CSALRAGASHEQYF. The CDR3, as DNA: TGCAGTGCCCTCCGGGCAGGGGCAAGCCACGAGCAGTACTTC.

The chain has TRBV13 and TRBJ1-4; 9 positions match TRBD1. Germline CDR1 is PRHDT and CDR2 is FYEKMQ (reference sequence). V dropped 2 bases and J dropped 8; count of bases not matched to a gene: 6. This CDR3 has 15 residues. The CDR3 here is CASSLRTGEGEKLFF. In nucleotides, the CDR3 is TGTGCCAGCAGCTTAAGGACAGGGGAGGGAGAAAAACTGTTTTTT.

The chain uses TRBV4-2 and TRBJ2-7; no firm D call. The CDR3 is made up of 12 amino acids. Germline CDR1 LGHNA, CDR2 YNFKEQ. The germline V and J ends were trimmed by 5 bases and 5 bases, with 10 bases remaining between them. DNA of the CDR3: TGTGCCAGCAGCTCTACAGTTGACGAGCAGTACTTC. It encodes CASSSTVDEQYF.

A note on this clonotype: A much larger clone lies a single base off, so this may be a read error. The rearrangement uses TRBV7-8 and TRBJ1-2; 8 bases match TRBD1. The CDR3 has 14 amino acids. The V and J ends lost 5 bases and 6 bases, in that order; junction bases with no gene match: 8. Per germline, CDR1 SGHVS and CDR2 FQNEAQ. The CDR3 coding sequence is TGTGCCAGCAGCCCCCTCGGACAGGGCGATGGCTACACCTTC. It is translated as CASSPLGQGDGYTF.

This clonotype was found many times. This chain joins TRBV10-2 and TRBJ2-7, with D perhaps matching TRBD1 or TRBD2 (5 bases each). The V and J ends lost 6 bases and 2 bases respectively, with 14 bases between them. In germline, CDR1 is WSHSY, CDR2 SAAADI. CDR3 length: 14 amino acids. The CDR3 DNA is TGCGCCAGCAGGTGGGAGTTGGGGCCCTACGAGCAGTACTTC. Translating it yields CASRWELGPYEQYF.

Only a few counts were recorded for this clonotype. The rearrangement uses TRBV12-3 or TRBV12-4 and TRBJ2-7, with a weak D call TRBD2 (6 bases). This CDR3 region has 13 residues. Trimming cost V 8 bases and J 6 bases, with 17 bases left between them. The CDR3 is CASAPIAGGEQYF. The CDR3 DNA reads as TGTGCCAGCGCCCCTATTGCCGGGGGCGAGCAGTACTTC.